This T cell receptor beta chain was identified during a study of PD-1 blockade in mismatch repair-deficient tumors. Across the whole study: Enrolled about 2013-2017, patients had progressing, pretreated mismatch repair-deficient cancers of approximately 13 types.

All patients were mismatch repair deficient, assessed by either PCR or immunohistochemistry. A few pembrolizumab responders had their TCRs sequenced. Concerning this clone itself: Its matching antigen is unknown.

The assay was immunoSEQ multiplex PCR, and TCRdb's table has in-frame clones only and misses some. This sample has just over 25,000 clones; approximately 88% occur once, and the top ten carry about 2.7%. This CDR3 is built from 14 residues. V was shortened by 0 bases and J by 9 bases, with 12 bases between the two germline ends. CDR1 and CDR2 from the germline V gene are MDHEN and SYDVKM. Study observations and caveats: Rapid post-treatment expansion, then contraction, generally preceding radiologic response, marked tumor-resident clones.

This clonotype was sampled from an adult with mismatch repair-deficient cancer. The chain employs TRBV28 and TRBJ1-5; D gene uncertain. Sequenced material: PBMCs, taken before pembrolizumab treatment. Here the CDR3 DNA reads TGTGCCAGCAGTTTATGGCAGCCCGGAGGGCCCCAGCATTTT. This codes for CASSLWQPGGPQHF.